A selection of T cell receptor beta chains follows, all from one sample in a study of Ad26.COV2.S vaccination and SARS-CoV-2 variants. Some clones are missing from TCRdb's copy, which holds only in-frame ones; the method was immunoSEQ multiplex PCR. The sample holds some 480,000 clones, 70% to 90% seen once. The sequencing used peripheral blood, collected in a trial of Ad26.COV2.S vaccine versus placebo. These receptors were obtained from a person between 18 and 65 years old who received the Ad26.COV2.S COVID-19 vaccine or a placebo. Both conserved end residues are part of each CDR3. Each record gives: J gene, V gene, D gene, clone size, CDR3 protein, CDR3 DNA. A D gene is named only where the DNA matches it firmly. A row's size may be missing; if present it is once, few, many or a size class.

TRBJ1-1,TRBV14,-,-,CASSQKVEAFF,TGTGCCAGCAGCCAAAAAGTGGAAGCTTTCTTT
TRBJ2-7,TRBV6-8,-,once,CASSYHDRETLYF,TGTGCCAGCAGTTACCATGACCGGGAGACTCTGTACTTC
TRBJ1-1,TRBV28,TRBD1,-,CASSFTPGQVRSTEAFF,TGTGCCAGCAGCTTTACACCGGGACAGGTTCGATCCACTGAAGCTTTCTTT
TRBJ2-3,TRBV28,-,-,CASSSWRKAASSTDTQYF,TGTGCCAGCAGCTCATGGCGGAAAGCGGCTTCTAGCACAGATACGCAGTATTTT
TRBJ2-6,TRBV7-9,TRBD1,-,CASSLQGAIPGANVLTF,TGTGCCAGCAGCCTACAGGGGGCAATTCCTGGGGCCAACGTCCTGACTTTC
TRBJ2-4,TRBV10-3,-,-,CAISEVKNIQYF,TGTGCCATCAGTGAGGTAAAAAACATTCAGTACTTC
TRBJ2-1,TRBV28,-,-,CASTQLHGSSAEQFF,TGTGCCAGCACACAACTGCACGGGAGCTCGGCTGAGCAGTTCTTC
TRBJ1-2,TRBV7-2,-,once,CASSLESALHYGYTF,TGTGCCAGCAGCTTAGAATCCGCATTGCACTATGGCTACACCTTC
TRBJ1-1,TRBV19,TRBD1,-,CASSIPGQGLRAFF,TGTGCCAGTAGTATCCCGGGACAGGGGTTGAGAGCTTTCTTT
TRBJ2-3,TRBV7-2,-,few,CASRRTSGGTDTQYF,TGTGCCAGCAGGAGGACATCCGGTGGCACAGATACGCAGTATTTT
TRBJ1-1,TRBV28,-,-,CASSLFRWYEGDTEAFF,TGTGCCAGCAGTTTATTTCGTTGGTATGAGGGAGACACTGAAGCTTTCTTT
TRBJ2-5,TRBV30,-,-,CAWSVGGSQETQYF,TGTGCCTGGAGTGTAGGAGGGAGCCAAGAGACCCAGTACTTC
TRBJ1-2,TRBV7-2,-,few,CASSLGAAYGYTF,TGTGCCAGCAGCTTAGGGGCAGCCTATGGCTACACCTTC
TRBJ2-4,TRBV19,-,-,CASSLDGWAKNIQYF,TGTGCCAGTAGTCTTGACGGTTGGGCCAAAAACATTCAGTACTTC
TRBJ2-1,TRBV6-5,-,-,CASSYGRIGVNEQFF,TGTGCCAGCAGTTACGGGAGGATAGGAGTGAATGAGCAGTTCTTC
TRBJ2-3,TRBV7-9,-,once,CASSLGGQSTDTQYF,TGTGCCAGCAGCTTAGGGGGTCAGAGCACAGATACGCAGTATTTT
TRBJ2-2,TRBV6-2/TRBV6-3,-,-,CASSYGSTGELFF,TGTGCCAGCAGCTATGGTAGCACCGGGGAGCTGTTTTTT
TRBJ2-5,TRBV6-4,TRBD1,-,CASSPGTGMETQYF,TGTGCCAGCAGTCCCGGGACAGGGATGGAGACCCAGTACTTC
TRBJ2-2,TRBV30,-,-,CAWSSIGNTGELFF,TGTGCCTGGAGTTCGATCGGGAACACCGGGGAGCTGTTTTTT
TRBJ2-2,TRBV7-9,-,-,CASSLGWRSTGELFF,TGTGCCAGCAGCTTAGGGTGGCGGAGCACCGGGGAGCTGTTTTTT
TRBJ2-2,TRBV7-3,TRBD1,-,CASSPGTGTVGELFF,TGTGCCAGCAGCCCCGGGACAGGGACGGTCGGGGAGCTGTTTTTT
TRBJ1-2,TRBV9,TRBD1,-,CASSHGRDRARGYTF,TGTGCCAGCAGCCATGGCCGGGACAGGGCTCGTGGCTACACCTTC
TRBJ2-1,TRBV7-2,-,-,CASSSVRPAYNEQFF,TGTGCCAGCAGCTCAGTGAGACCCGCCTACAATGAGCAGTTCTTC
TRBJ2-5,TRBV6-5,-,-,CASRGSSATLETQYF,TGTGCCAGCAGAGGGTCTAGTGCAACCCTGGAGACCCAGTACTTC
TRBJ1-3,TRBV5-6,TRBD1,-,CASSRVGTAGNTIYF,TGTGCCAGCAGCAGGGTCGGGACAGCCGGAAACACCATATATTTT